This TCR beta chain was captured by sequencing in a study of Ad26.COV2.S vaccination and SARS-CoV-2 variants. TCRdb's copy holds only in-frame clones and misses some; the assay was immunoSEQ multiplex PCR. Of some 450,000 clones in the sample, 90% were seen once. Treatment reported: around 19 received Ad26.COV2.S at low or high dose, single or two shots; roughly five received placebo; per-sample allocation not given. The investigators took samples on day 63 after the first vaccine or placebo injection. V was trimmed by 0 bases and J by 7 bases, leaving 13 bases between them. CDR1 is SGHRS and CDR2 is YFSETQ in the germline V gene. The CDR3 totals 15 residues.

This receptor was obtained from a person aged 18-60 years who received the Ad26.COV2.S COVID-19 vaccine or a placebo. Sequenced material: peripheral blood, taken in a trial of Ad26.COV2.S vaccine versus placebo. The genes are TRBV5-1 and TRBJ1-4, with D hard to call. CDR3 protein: CASSLGVAGGEKLFF. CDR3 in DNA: TGCGCCAGCAGCTTGGGGGTTGCAGGCGGTGAAAAACTGTTTTTT.